This T cell receptor (beta chain) was observed in a study of blood T cell repertoires in COVID-19. Study overall: COVID-19 samples, acute and convalescent, were from the United States, Italy and Spain. The cDNA or gDNA used as material had been derived from T cells, B-cell-depleted T cells, or PBMCs.

This CDR3 has 17 amino acids. Germline lookup yields CDR1 SGHDN and CDR2 FVKESK. V was pared by 0 bases and J by 2 bases, with 11 bases between. Methods used by the authors: Reference gene primer amplification yielded estimated nucleated cell counts. TCRdb's copy holds only in-frame clones and misses some; the assay was immunoSEQ multiplex PCR. The V and J calls and clone size are taken from that table; D and trimming were inferred from the DNA. The sample lists 300,000 or so clones, about 87% occurring once. The receptor was isolated from a man between 65 and 85 years old with acute or convalescent COVID-19. The chain employs TRBV14 and TRBJ1-6; tentatively, D is TRBD1 (5 bases). The sequenced material came from peripheral blood. This CDR3 reads CASSQDAGFAYNSPLHF. The CDR3 region has the DNA TGTGCCAGCAGCCAAGATGCAGGGTTCGCCTATAATTCACCCCTCCACTTT. The whole variable domain, remainder taken from reference TRBV14 and TRBJ1-6, is EAGVTQFPSHSVIEKGQTVTLRCDPISGHDNLYWYRRVMGKEIKFLLHFVKESKQDESGMPNNRFLAERTGGTYSTLKVQPAELEDSGVYFCASSQDAGFAYNSPLHFGNGTRLTVT.